A selection of T cell receptor beta chains follows, all from one sample in a study of blood T cell repertoires in COVID-19. The method was immunoSEQ multiplex PCR; TCRdb's version includes in-frame clones alone and lacks a portion of them. The sample consists of 650,000 to 800,000 clones, 75% to 90% of them appearing once. Sample: peripheral blood. Receptor source: a woman aged 18-35 years with acute or convalescent COVID-19. The CDR3 runs from the conserved cysteine through the conserved F or W. Fields, in order: V gene, J gene, D gene, CDR3 protein, CDR3 DNA. A D gene is named only where the DNA matches it firmly.

v_gene: TRBV24-1; j_gene: TRBJ2-5; d_gene: TRBD1; CDR3aa: CATSDSTGETQYF; CDR3nt: TGTGCCACCAGTGATTCGACAGGGGAGACCCAGTACTTC
v_gene: TRBV13; j_gene: TRBJ1-5; d_gene: -; CDR3aa: CASSFGSNQPQHF; CDR3nt: TGTGCCAGCAGCTTCGGTAGCAATCAGCCCCAGCATTTT
v_gene: TRBV6-1; j_gene: TRBJ2-7; d_gene: -; CDR3aa: CASSEGSPREYF; CDR3nt: TGTGCCAGCAGTGAAGGTAGTCCCCGGGAGTACTTC
v_gene: TRBV9; j_gene: TRBJ1-1; d_gene: -; CDR3aa: CASSVNGGKEEAFF; CDR3nt: TGTGCCAGCAGCGTAAACGGGGGGAAGGAAGAAGCTTTCTTT
v_gene: TRBV7-2; j_gene: TRBJ1-4; d_gene: -; CDR3aa: CASSPGGIANEKLFF; CDR3nt: TGTGCCAGCAGCCCAGGCGGGATAGCTAATGAAAAACTGTTTTTT
v_gene: TRBV27; j_gene: TRBJ1-5; d_gene: -; CDR3aa: CASRIGMNQPQHF; CDR3nt: TGTGCCAGCAGGATCGGGATGAATCAGCCCCAGCATTTT
v_gene: TRBV12-3/TRBV12-4; j_gene: TRBJ1-1; d_gene: -; CDR3aa: CASSSRVPTAFF; CDR3nt: TGTGCCAGCAGTTCCCGGGTTCCCACAGCTTTCTTT
v_gene: TRBV6-5; j_gene: TRBJ2-1; d_gene: TRBD2; CDR3aa: CASSYSPGLAGAEQFF; CDR3nt: TGTGCCAGCAGTTACTCTCCCGGACTAGCGGGGGCCGAGCAGTTCTTC
v_gene: TRBV5-6; j_gene: TRBJ1-6; d_gene: TRBD1; CDR3aa: CASSLDRGGSPLHF; CDR3nt: TGTGCCAGCAGCTTGGACAGGGGCGGCTCACCCCTCCACTTT
v_gene: TRBV13; j_gene: TRBJ1-2; d_gene: -; CDR3aa: CASEGRNYGYTF; CDR3nt: TGTGCCAGCGAGGGCCGTAACTATGGCTACACCTTC
v_gene: TRBV19; j_gene: TRBJ2-5; d_gene: TRBD2; CDR3aa: CASSSSRTSGVETQYF; CDR3nt: TGTGCCAGTAGCTCATCACGGACTAGCGGGGTGGAGACCCAGTACTTC